One sample yielded the 4 T cell receptor beta chains listed below, sequenced in a study of long-term antiretroviral therapy in people with HIV. Assay version v3.0 of immunoSEQ was used, and it was run at survey level. The repertoire was sequenced with immunoSEQ multiplex PCR; TCRdb's copy has only in-frame clones and lacks some. The data hold around 25,000 clones, with 95% observed a single time. This material consisted of unsorted PBMCs, taken less than 5 years after starting antiretroviral therapy. These receptors originate from a woman in her forties or fifties with HIV.

This chain uses TRBV5-1 with TRBJ1-3, with TRBD1 matching 8 bases. CDR1 is SGHRS, CDR2 YFSETQ, per germline. CDR3 length: 15 amino acids. V gave up 4 bases and J gave up 3 bases; unmatched junction bases: 6. The CDR3 protein is CASSGTGQGGNTIYF. The DNA for the CDR3 is TGCGCCAGCAGCGGTACAGGACAGGGTGGAAACACCATATATTTT. The variable domain in full, with the rest retrieved from reference TRBV5-1 and TRBJ1-3, is KAGVTQTPRYLIKTRGQQVTLSCSPISGHRSVSWYQQTPGQGLQFLFEYFSETQRNKGNFPGRFSGRQFSNSRSEMNVSTLELGDSALYLCASSGTGQGGNTIYFGEGSWLTVV.

This clone came up a few times. The chain joins TRBV6-6 to TRBJ1-1; 7 bases match TRBD1. The germline V gene encodes CDR1 MNHNY and CDR2 SVGAGI (reference sequence). V was pared by 4 bases and J by 1 base, with 3 bases of the junction left unmatched. The CDR3 covers 14 residues. CDR3 nucleotides: TGTGCCAGCAGTTTGACAGGGAGGAACACTGAAGCTTTCTTT. Its translation: CASSLTGRNTEAFF.

The chain employs TRBV10-3 and TRBJ2-1, with 9 bases matching TRBD1. Germline-derived CDR1 and CDR2 are ENHRY and SYGVKD. The CDR3 length is 15 residues. With 2 bases clipped from V and 5 bases from J, the junction kept 4 bases outside the gene matches. CDR3 sequence (DNA): TGTGCCATCAGTGAGCCGGGACAGGGCCACAATGAGCAGTTCTTC. It encodes CAISEPGQGHNEQFF.

This chain connects TRBV29-1 to TRBJ1-5; D might be TRBD1 (6 bases). The CDR3 runs to 15 residues. Germline loops: CDR1 SQVTM, CDR2 ANQGSEA. V was shortened by 3 bases and J by 1 base, with 13 bases between the two germline ends. The CDR3 region has the DNA TGCAGCGTTGAGTCAGGGGCGGGGAGCAATCAGCCCCAGCATTTT. This sequence encodes CSVESGAGSNQPQHF.